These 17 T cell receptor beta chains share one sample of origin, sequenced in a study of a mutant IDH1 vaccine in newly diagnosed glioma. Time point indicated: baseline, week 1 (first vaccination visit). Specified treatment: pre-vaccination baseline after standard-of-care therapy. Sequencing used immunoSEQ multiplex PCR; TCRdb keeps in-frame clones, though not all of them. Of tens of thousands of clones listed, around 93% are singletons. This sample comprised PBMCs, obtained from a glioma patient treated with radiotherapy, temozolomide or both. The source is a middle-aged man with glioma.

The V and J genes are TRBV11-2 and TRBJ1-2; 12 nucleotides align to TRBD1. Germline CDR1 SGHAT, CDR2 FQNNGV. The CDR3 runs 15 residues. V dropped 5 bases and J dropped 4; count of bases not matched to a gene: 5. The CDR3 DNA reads TGTGCCAGCAGCGAGGGACAGGGGGCTTTCTATGGCTACACCTTC. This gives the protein CASSEGQGAFYGYTF.

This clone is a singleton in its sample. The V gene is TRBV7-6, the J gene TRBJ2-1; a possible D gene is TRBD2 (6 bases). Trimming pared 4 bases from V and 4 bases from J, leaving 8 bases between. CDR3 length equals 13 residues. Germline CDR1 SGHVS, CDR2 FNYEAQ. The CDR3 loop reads CASSYSGYNEQFF. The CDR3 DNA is TGTGCCAGCAGCTATAGCGGATACAATGAGCAGTTCTTC.

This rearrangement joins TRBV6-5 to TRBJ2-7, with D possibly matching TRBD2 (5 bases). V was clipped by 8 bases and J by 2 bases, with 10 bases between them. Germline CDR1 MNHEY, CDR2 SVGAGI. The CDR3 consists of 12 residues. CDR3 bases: TGTGCCAGCCGGGATTATGCCTACGAGCAGTACTTC. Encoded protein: CASRDYAYEQYF.

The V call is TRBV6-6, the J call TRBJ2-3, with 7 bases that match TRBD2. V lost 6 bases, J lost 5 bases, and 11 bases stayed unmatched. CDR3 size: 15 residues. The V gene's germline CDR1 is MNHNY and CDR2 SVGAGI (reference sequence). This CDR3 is CASSHLRASGDTQYF. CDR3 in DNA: TGTGCCAGCAGCCACCTTCGGGCTAGCGGAGATACGCAGTATTTT.

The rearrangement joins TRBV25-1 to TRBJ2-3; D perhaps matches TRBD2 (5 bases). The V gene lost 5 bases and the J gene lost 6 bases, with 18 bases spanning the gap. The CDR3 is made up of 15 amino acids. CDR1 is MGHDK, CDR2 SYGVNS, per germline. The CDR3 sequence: CASSFPGIFADTQYF. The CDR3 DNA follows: TGTGCCAGCAGTTTTCCCGGGATTTTTGCGGATACGCAGTATTTT.

In nucleotides, the CDR3 is TGTGCCAGCAGGCAGGGGAAAACTGAAGCTTTCTTT. Translated: CASRQGKTEAFF. This chain links TRBV7-9 with TRBJ1-1; tentatively, D is TRBD1 (6 bases). The ends were cut back, 6 bases at V and 5 bases at J, with 10 bases in the middle. The CDR3 sequence is 12 residues long. In germline, CDR1 is SEHNR, CDR2 FQNEAQ (reference sequence).

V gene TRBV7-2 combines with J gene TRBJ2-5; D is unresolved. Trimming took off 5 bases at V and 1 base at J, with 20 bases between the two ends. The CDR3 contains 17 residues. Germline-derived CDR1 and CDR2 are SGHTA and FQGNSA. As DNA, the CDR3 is TGTGCCAGCAGCCGAATTACTTATCGGGCCCTCCAAGAGACCCAGTACTTC. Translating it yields CASSRITYRALQETQYF.

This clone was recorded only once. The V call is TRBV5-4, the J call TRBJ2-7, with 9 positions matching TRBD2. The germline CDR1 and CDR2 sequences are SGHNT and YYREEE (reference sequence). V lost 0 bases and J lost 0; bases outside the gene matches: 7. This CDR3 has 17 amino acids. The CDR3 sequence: CASSLVGRGGASYEQYF. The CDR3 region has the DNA TGTGCCAGCAGCTTGGTAGGGCGCGGGGGGGCCTCCTACGAGCAGTACTTC.

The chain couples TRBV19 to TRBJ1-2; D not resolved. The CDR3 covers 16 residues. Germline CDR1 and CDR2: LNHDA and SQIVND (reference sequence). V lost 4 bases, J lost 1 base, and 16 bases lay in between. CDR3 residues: CASSSREGNINYGYTF. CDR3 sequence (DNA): TGTGCCAGTAGTAGTCGTGAAGGGAATATTAACTATGGCTACACCTTC.

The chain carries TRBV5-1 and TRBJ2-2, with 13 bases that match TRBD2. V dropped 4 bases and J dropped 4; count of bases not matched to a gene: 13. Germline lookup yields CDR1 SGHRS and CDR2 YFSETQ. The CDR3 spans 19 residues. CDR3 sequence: CASSPRGLAGTTTTGELFF. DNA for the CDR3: TGCGCCAGCAGCCCTAGGGGACTAGCGGGAACAACAACCACCGGGGAGCTGTTTTTT.

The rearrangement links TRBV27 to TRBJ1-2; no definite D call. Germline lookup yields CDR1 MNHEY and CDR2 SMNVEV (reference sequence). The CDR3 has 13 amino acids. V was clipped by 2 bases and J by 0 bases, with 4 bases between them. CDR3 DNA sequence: TGTGCCAGCAGTTTACGGACTAACTATGGCTACACCTTC. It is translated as CASSLRTNYGYTF.

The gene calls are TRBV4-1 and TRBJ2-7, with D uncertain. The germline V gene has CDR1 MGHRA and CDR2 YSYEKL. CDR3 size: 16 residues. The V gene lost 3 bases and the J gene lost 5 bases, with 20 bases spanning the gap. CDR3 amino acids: CASSQVPLGVGDEQYF. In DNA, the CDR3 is TGCGCCAGCAGCCAGGTACCTCTGGGCGTTGGCGACGAGCAGTACTTC.

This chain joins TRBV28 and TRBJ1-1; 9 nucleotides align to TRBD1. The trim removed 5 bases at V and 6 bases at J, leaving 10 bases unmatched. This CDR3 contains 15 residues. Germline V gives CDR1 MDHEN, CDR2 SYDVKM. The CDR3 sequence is CASSPQDRGFAEAFF. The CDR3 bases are TGTGCCAGCAGTCCCCAGGACAGGGGTTTCGCTGAAGCTTTCTTT.

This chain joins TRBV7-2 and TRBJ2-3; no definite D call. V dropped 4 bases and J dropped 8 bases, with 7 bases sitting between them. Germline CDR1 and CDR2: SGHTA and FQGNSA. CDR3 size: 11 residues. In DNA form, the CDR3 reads TGTGCCAGCAGCTGGCGCTCTACGCAGTATTTT. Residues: CASSWRSTQYF.

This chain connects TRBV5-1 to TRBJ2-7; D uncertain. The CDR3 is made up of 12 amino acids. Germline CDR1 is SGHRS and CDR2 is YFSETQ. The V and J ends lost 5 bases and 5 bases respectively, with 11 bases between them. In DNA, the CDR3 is TGCGCCAGCAGTCCCCGTTGGGACGAGCAGTACTTC. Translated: CASSPRWDEQYF.

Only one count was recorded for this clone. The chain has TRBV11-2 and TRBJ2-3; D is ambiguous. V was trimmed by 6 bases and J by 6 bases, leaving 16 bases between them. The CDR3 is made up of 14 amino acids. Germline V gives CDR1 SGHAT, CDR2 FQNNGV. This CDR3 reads CASRMIGVGDTQYF. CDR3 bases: TGTGCCAGCAGGATGATTGGGGTAGGCGATACGCAGTATTTT.

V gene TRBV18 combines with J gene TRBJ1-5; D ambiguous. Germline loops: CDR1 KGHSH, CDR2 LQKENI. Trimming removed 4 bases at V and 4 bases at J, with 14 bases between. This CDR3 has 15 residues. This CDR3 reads CASSLQGRENQPQHF. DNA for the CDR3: TGTGCCAGCTCACTCCAAGGACGGGAGAATCAGCCCCAGCATTTT.